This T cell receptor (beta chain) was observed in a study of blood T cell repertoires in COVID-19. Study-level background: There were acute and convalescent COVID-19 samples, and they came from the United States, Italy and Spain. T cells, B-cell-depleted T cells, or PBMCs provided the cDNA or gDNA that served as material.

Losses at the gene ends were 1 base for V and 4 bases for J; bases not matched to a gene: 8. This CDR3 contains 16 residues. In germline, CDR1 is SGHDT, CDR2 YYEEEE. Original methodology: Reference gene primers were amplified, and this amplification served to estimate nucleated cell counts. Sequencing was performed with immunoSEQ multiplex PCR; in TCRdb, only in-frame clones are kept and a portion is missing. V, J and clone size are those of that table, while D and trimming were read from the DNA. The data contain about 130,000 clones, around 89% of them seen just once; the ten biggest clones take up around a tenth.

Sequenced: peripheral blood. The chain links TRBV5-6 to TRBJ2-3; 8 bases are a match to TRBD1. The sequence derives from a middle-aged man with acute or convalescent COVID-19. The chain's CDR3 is CASSLTTGESPDTQYF. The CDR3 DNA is TGTGCCAGCAGCTTGACGACAGGGGAGTCCCCAGATACGCAGTATTTT.